Presented here are 30 T cell receptor beta chains from one specimen sequenced in a study of immune heterogeneity within non-small cell lung tumors. Per sample, around 0.55 ug of bulk tumor genomic DNA was the template used. Biopsy collection occurred during surgery, with several far-apart biopsies per primary tumor. Undergoing curative surgery were patients whose non-small cell lung cancer was untreated and newly diagnosed. Multiplex PCR with 32 V and 13 J primers amplified TCR beta CDR3. Using its own MiXCR run on the multiplex PCR reads, TCRdb lists one record per CDR3 protein. The data hold about 1,900 distinct CDR3 sequences, with around 50% observed a single time. The sample consisted of lung tumor tissue. The source is a man in his 70s with non-small cell lung cancer.

The chain couples TRBV28 to TRBJ2-1; D is undetermined. V was trimmed by 6 bases and J by 6 bases, leaving 12 bases between them. Per the germline V gene, CDR1 is MDHEN and CDR2 is SYDVKM. This CDR3 comprises 13 residues. The chain's CDR3 is CASRGLILNEQFF. In DNA form, the CDR3 reads TGTGCCAGCAGGGGTTTGATCCTCAATGAGCAGTTCTTC.

This clonotype has more than one count but fewer than ten. The chain carries TRBV6-1 and TRBJ2-3, with D unclear. There are 12 residues in the CDR3. Per germline, CDR1 MNHNS and CDR2 SASEGT. V lost 9 bases to trimming and J lost 1 base, with 8 bases between them. CDR3 in amino acids: CASNSGTDTQYF. CDR3 nucleotides: TGTGCCAGTAACTCGGGCACAGATACGCAGTATTTT.

This chain uses TRBV28 with TRBJ2-7, with 8 bases identical to TRBD1. Per germline, CDR1 MDHEN and CDR2 SYDVKM. CDR3 length: 15 residues. V gave up 2 bases and J gave up 3 bases; unmatched junction bases: 6. The CDR3 region has the DNA TGTGCCAGCAGTTTACCCGGACAGGGAAACTACGAGCAGTACTTC. Translation: CASSLPGQGNYEQYF. Supplemented by reference TRBV28 and TRBJ2-7, the full variable domain reads DVKVTQSSRYLVKRTGEKVFLECVQDMDHENMFWYRQDPGLGLRLIYFSYDVKMKEKGDIPEGYSVSREKKERFSLILESASTNQTSMYLCASSLPGQGNYEQYFGPGTRLTVT.

The chain couples TRBV9 to TRBJ2-5; 8 nucleotides match TRBD2. CDR3 length equals 16 residues. Germline trimming cut 2 bases from V and 1 base from J; bases unmatched to any gene: 7. Germline-derived CDR1 and CDR2 are SGDLS and YYNGEE. CDR3 sequence reads: CASSVLSGIGQETQYF. Here the CDR3 DNA reads TGTGCCAGCAGCGTCCTTAGCGGGATCGGCCAAGAGACCCAGTACTTC. The variable domain in full, completed from reference TRBV9 and TRBJ2-5, reads DSGVTQTPKHLITATGQRVTLRCSPRSGDLSVYWYQQSLDQGLQFLIQYYNGEERAKGNILERFSAQQFPDLHSELNLSSLELGDSALYFCASSVLSGIGQETQYFGPGTRLLVL.

This chain joins TRBV7-9 and TRBJ1-4; no firm D call. The germline CDR1 and CDR2 sequences are SEHNR and FQNEAQ (reference sequence). The V end was cut by 5 bases, the J end by 0 bases, with 16 bases between. CDR3 length: 17 amino acids. The CDR3 spells CASSPIHSGTTNEKLFF. CDR3 DNA sequence: TGTGCCAGCAGCCCAATACATTCAGGAACAACTAATGAAAAACTGTTTTTT. The whole variable domain, remainder taken from reference TRBV7-9 and TRBJ1-4, is DTGVSQNPRHKITKRGQNVTFRCDPISEHNRLYWYRQTLGQGPEFLTYFQNEAQLEKSRLLSDRFSAERPKGSFSTLEIQRTEQGDSAMYLCASSPIHSGTTNEKLFFGSGTQLSVL.

This clonotype was observed a few times. V usage is TRBV28 and J usage is TRBJ1-2; 10 bases line up with TRBD1. V trimming: 6 bases; J trimming: 8 bases; junction bases outside the gene matches: 6. Germline loops: CDR1 MDHEN, CDR2 SYDVKM. This CDR3 has 13 residues. Here the CDR3 DNA reads TGTGCCAGCAGGGGACAGGGGCTTACGGGCTACACCTTC. Its protein is CASRGQGLTGYTF.

The V call is TRBV20-1, the J call TRBJ2-1, with 15 bases identical to TRBD2. The V gene's germline CDR1 is DFQATT and CDR2 SNEGSKA (reference sequence). The CDR3 runs to 16 residues. V lost 0 bases and J lost 8; bases outside the gene matches: 5. The chain's CDR3 is CSARDPGLAGGYEQFF. CDR3 in DNA: TGCAGTGCTAGAGACCCGGGACTAGCGGGAGGATATGAGCAGTTCTTC.

The chain carries TRBV19 and TRBJ1-5, with a tentative D call TRBD1 (6 bases). Germline V gene lookup returns CDR1 LNHDA and CDR2 SQIVND (reference sequence). CDR3 length: 14 amino acids. Trimming shortened V by 10 bases and J by 4 bases, and 17 bases separated the two germline ends. The CDR3: CATDPGQKNQPQHF. CDR3 DNA sequence: TGTGCCACCGACCCCGGACAGAAGAATCAGCCCCAGCATTTT.

The chain has TRBV11-2 and TRBJ2-1, with 7 bases fitting TRBD2. The CDR3 runs to 15 residues. Trimming at V came to 4 bases and at J to 3 bases, leaving 6 bases not matched to a gene. Germline V gene data show CDR1 as SGHAT and CDR2 as FQNNGV. The CDR3 spells CASSSQGGSYNEQFF. DNA of the CDR3: TGTGCCAGCAGCTCCCAAGGCGGGAGCTACAATGAGCAGTTCTTC.

The chain couples TRBV10-3 to TRBJ1-1; D unclear. The CDR3 runs to 16 residues. Germline CDR1 reads ENHRY; CDR2 reads SYGVKD. V was clipped by 2 bases and J by 5 bases, with 18 bases between them. CDR3 loop: CAISEGRAGLSTEAFF. Written as DNA, the CDR3 is TGTGCCATCAGTGAGGGGCGGGCTGGCCTGAGTACTGAAGCTTTCTTT.

The CDR3 nucleotides are TGTGCCAGCAGTTCCGGGACACTGAACACTGAAGCTTTCTTT. The encoded protein is CASSSGTLNTEAFF. The gene calls are TRBV12-3 or TRBV12-4 and TRBJ1-1; possible D gene TRBD1, 6 bases. CDR3 length equals 14 residues. The germline V and J ends were trimmed by 4 bases and 0 bases, with 9 bases remaining between them.

With regard to this clonotype: This clone may be a read error of a much larger clone one base away. The rearrangement uses TRBV27 and TRBJ1-6, with D perhaps TRBD1 (5 bases). Germline assignment: CDR1 MNHEY and CDR2 SMNVEV (reference sequence). V gave up 7 bases and J gave up 7 bases, with 11 bases separating them. The CDR3 is 13 residues long. The DNA for the CDR3 is TGTGCCAGCAAGTGGGGGATAAATTCACCCCTCCACTTT. Its protein is CASKWGINSPLHF.

There are a few counts of this clonotype. V usage is TRBV30 and J usage is TRBJ2-2; D remains unclear. With 0 bases removed from V and 1 base from J, the gap between germline ends came to 9 bases. The CDR3 has 15 amino acids. Germline CDR1 GTSNPN, CDR2 SVGIG (reference sequence). DNA for the CDR3: TGTGCCTGGAGTGTTAGGGCGGTGAACACCGGGGAGCTGTTTTTT. Translated, it gives CAWSVRAVNTGELFF.

This chain joins TRBV6-2 or TRBV6-3 and TRBJ1-5, with 7 positions matching TRBD1. With V trimmed by 5 bases and J by 7 bases, 5 bases remained unmatched. The CDR3 extends over 13 amino acids. Germline values: CDR1 MNHEY, CDR2 SVGEGT. CDR3 DNA sequence: TGTGCCAGCAGTGACAGGGCGAGACAGCCCCAGCATTTT. Amino acids: CASSDRARQPQHF.

The rearrangement uses TRBV9 and TRBJ2-3, with D perhaps matching TRBD1 (5 bases). From germline, CDR1 is SGDLS and CDR2 YYNGEE. The CDR3 spans 14 residues. Trimming stripped 6 bases from V and 3 bases from J, with 14 bases between. CDR3 residues: CASNHGQGTDTQYF. CDR3 DNA sequence: TGTGCCAGCAACCACGGGCAGGGAACAGATACGCAGTATTTT.

The genes are TRBV20-1 and TRBJ1-3, with unresolved D. CDR3 length: 13 residues. CDR1 is DFQATT and CDR2 is SNEGSKA in the germline V gene (reference sequence). V was trimmed by 5 bases and J by 0 bases, leaving 8 bases between them. The DNA of the CDR3 is TGCAGTGCTCTGACCCCCTCTGGAAACACCATATATTTT. This encodes CSALTPSGNTIYF.

This clonotype is large by share. The chain carries TRBV6-2 or TRBV6-3 and TRBJ2-7; 10 bases map to TRBD2. Germline V gene sequence: CDR1 MNHEY, CDR2 SVGEGT. This CDR3 region has 17 residues. Unmatched junction bases numbered 13, after V lost 6 bases and J lost 2 bases. The CDR3 DNA follows: TGTGCCAGCAGCCTTCTACCCGGACTAGCGGCGACCTACGAGCAGTACTTC. Its protein product is CASSLLPGLAATYEQYF.

This chain links TRBV6-4 with TRBJ1-1; D is uncertain. The germline V gene encodes CDR1 MRHNA and CDR2 SNTAGT. V was pared by 6 bases and J by 4 bases, with 12 bases between. The CDR3 covers 13 residues. The CDR3 loop is CASSPGPATEAFF. The CDR3, as DNA: TGTGCCAGCAGCCCCGGTCCAGCCACTGAAGCTTTCTTT.

The gene calls are TRBV4-2 and TRBJ2-1, with 11 nucleotides matching TRBD2. Trimming at V came to 4 bases and at J to 15 bases, leaving 14 bases not matched to a gene. The CDR3 totals 15 residues. CDR1 is LGHNA, CDR2 YNFKEQ, per germline. The CDR3, as DNA: TGTGCCAGCAGCCCCCAGGGGGGACTAGCGGCCGTTATGTTCTTC. Protein product: CASSPQGGLAAVMFF.

The rearrangement links TRBV7-9 to TRBJ1-1; D not certain. Trimming shortened V by 2 bases and J by 3 bases, and 7 bases separated the two germline ends. The CDR3 is made up of 13 amino acids. Germline CDR1 and CDR2: SEHNR and FQNEAQ (reference sequence). The CDR3 is CASSLQGHTEAFF. DNA of the CDR3: TGTGCCAGCAGCTTACAAGGACACACTGAAGCTTTCTTT.

The genes are TRBV6-2 or TRBV6-3 and TRBJ1-5, with TRBD1 as a possible D gene (6 bases). This CDR3 region has 15 residues. Germline V gene lookup returns CDR1 MNHEY and CDR2 SVGEGT. The germline V and J ends were trimmed by 5 bases and 1 base, with 12 bases remaining between them. CDR3 residues: CASSGGGTSNQPQHF. CDR3 bases: TGTGCCAGCAGTGGGGGGGGCACCAGCAATCAGCCCCAGCATTTT.

The V call is TRBV12-3 or TRBV12-4, the J call TRBJ2-5, with D possibly called TRBD1 or TRBD2 (5 bases each). The V end was cut by 3 bases, the J end by 5 bases, with 10 bases between. The CDR3 is 13 amino acids. CDR3 in DNA: TGTGCCAGCAGTTTGTCGTGGGGGGAGACCCAGTACTTC. It translates to CASSLSWGETQYF.

The V gene is TRBV30, the J gene TRBJ2-3; 7 bases are shared with TRBD2. Germline V lookup: CDR1 GTSNPN, CDR2 SVGIG (reference sequence). V trimming: 2 bases; J trimming: 3 bases; junction bases outside the gene matches: 5. The CDR3 sequence is 14 residues long. This CDR3 is CAWSLGLETDTQYF. CDR3 nucleotide sequence: TGTGCCTGGAGTTTAGGACTAGAAACAGATACGCAGTATTTT.

The rearrangement links TRBV10-2 to TRBJ1-2; D is ambiguous. With 0 bases removed from V and 5 bases from J, the gap between germline ends came to 7 bases. The germline V gene has CDR1 WSHSY and CDR2 SAAADI. The CDR3 loop spans 13 amino acids. CDR3 protein: CASSESDQYGYTF. Here the CDR3 DNA reads TGCGCCAGCAGTGAGTCGGACCAATATGGCTACACCTTC.

This clonotype was counted only a few times. The chain joins TRBV3-1 to TRBJ1-2; 7 bases align to TRBD1. V gave up 4 bases and J gave up 7 bases; unmatched junction bases: 9. From germline, CDR1 is LGHDT and CDR2 YNNKEL (reference sequence). The CDR3 has 14 amino acids. The CDR3 DNA sequence: TGTGCCAGCAGCCCAAGGACAGGCGGTTTTGGCTACACCTTC. Its protein product is CASSPRTGGFGYTF.

The gene calls are TRBV27 and TRBJ1-1; 9 bases align to TRBD1. Germline V lookup: CDR1 MNHEY, CDR2 SMNVEV (reference sequence). J lost 6 bases, V lost 3 bases, and 2 bases had no gene match. The CDR3 has 13 amino acids. The CDR3 spells CASSLGQGAEAFF. CDR3 DNA sequence: TGTGCCAGCAGTTTGGGACAGGGTGCTGAAGCTTTCTTT.

This clonotype turned up a few times. The chain combines TRBV2 with TRBJ1-5, with no clear D. The CDR3 covers 11 residues. Per germline, CDR1 SNHLY and CDR2 FYNNEI. V was cut by 6 bases and J by 5 bases, with 5 bases left in between. CDR3 DNA: TGTGCCAGCAGGTACGATCAGCCCCAGCATTTT. It yields the protein CASRYDQPQHF.

This clonotype showed up just a few times. The V and J genes are TRBV12-3 or TRBV12-4 and TRBJ2-7; 7 bases align to TRBD1. The CDR3 length is 14 residues. Trimming removed 3 bases from V and 3 bases from J; junction bases left unmatched: 5. CDR3 in amino acids: CASSFEGQLYEQYF. In nucleotides, the CDR3 is TGTGCCAGCAGTTTTGAGGGACAGCTCTACGAGCAGTACTTC.

The chain recombines TRBV27 with TRBJ1-4, with a possible D match to TRBD1 (6 bases). V dropped 5 bases and J dropped 5 bases, with 9 bases sitting between them. Germline assignment: CDR1 MNHEY and CDR2 SMNVEV (reference sequence). CDR3 length: 13 residues. This CDR3 reads CASSQGLNEKLFF. The CDR3 bases are TGTGCCAGCAGTCAGGGGCTAAATGAAAAACTGTTTTTT.

The chain has TRBV7-8 and TRBJ2-7, with 8 bases aligning to TRBD2. This CDR3 is built from 15 residues. V lost 2 bases, J lost 5 bases, and 8 bases stayed unmatched. Germline values: CDR1 SGHVS, CDR2 FQNEAQ. Here the CDR3 reads CASSLWGLESHEQYF. In DNA form, the CDR3 reads TGTGCCAGCAGCTTATGGGGACTAGAGTCCCACGAGCAGTACTTC.